This section outlines one TCR beta chain sequence together with its context. As handled by the study authors: Estimated nucleated cell counts came from reference gene primer amplification. Generated by immunoSEQ multiplex PCR, the TCRdb table keeps only in-frame clones and is missing some. D and trimming come from the DNA, and the V and J calls and clone size come from that table. Of roughly 340,000 clones listed, about 90% are singletons. This specimen belongs to a study of blood T cell repertoires in COVID-19. The wider study: Samples came from the United States, Italy and Spain, spanning acute and convalescent COVID-19. PBMCs, B-cell-depleted T cells, or T cells provided the cDNA or gDNA that made up the material.

Seattle-derived patients entered the study during active infection and were followed longitudinally. The sequenced sample consisted of peripheral blood. This sequence originates from a woman aged 50 to 60 with COVID-19, enrolled during active disease.

CDR3 DNA: TGTGCCAGCAGCTTGCTCGGGACTAGCGGGGGCACCGGGGAGCTGTTTTTT. It is translated as CASSLLGTSGGTGELFF. The chain is built from TRBV7-3 and TRBJ2-2; 14 nucleotides line up with TRBD2. This CDR3 comprises 17 residues. Germline loops: CDR1 SGHTA, CDR2 FQGTGA. V gave up 3 bases and J gave up 4 bases; unmatched junction bases: 4. Together with reference TRBV7-3 and TRBJ2-2, the CDR3 gives the full variable domain: GAGVSQTPSNKVTEKGKYVELRCDPISGHTALYWYRQSLGQGPEFLIYFQGTGAADDSGLPNDRFFAVRPEGSVSTLKIQRTERGDSAVYLCASSLLGTSGGTGELFFGEGSRLTVL.